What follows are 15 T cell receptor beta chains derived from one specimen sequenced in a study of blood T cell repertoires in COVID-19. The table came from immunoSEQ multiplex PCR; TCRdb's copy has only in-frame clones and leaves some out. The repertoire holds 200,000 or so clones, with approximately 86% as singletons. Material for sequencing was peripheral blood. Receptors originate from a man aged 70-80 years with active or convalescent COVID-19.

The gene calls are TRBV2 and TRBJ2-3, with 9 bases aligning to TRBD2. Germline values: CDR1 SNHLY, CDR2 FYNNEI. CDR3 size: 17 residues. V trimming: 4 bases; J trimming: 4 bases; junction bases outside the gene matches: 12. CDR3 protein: CASSALSGSLGADTQYF. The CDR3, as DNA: TGTGCCAGCAGTGCGCTTAGCGGGAGTCTTGGTGCAGATACGCAGTATTTT. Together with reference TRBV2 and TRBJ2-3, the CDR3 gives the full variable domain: EPEVTQTPSHQVTQMGQEVILRCVPISNHLYFYWYRQILGQKVEFLVSFYNNEISEKSEIFDDQFSVERPDGSNFTLKIRSTKLEDSAMYFCASSALSGSLGADTQYFGPGTRLTVL.

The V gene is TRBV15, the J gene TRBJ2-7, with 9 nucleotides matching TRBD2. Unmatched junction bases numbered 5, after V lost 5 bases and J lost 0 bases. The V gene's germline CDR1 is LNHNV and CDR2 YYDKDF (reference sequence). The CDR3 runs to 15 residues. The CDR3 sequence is CATSPIAGASYEQYF. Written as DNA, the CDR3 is TGTGCCACCAGCCCTATAGCGGGGGCCTCCTACGAGCAGTACTTC.

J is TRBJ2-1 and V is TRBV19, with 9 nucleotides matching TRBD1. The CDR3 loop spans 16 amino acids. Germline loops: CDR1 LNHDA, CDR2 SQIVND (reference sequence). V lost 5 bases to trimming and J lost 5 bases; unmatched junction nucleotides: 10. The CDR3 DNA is TGTGCCAGTAGTGCACGAACAGGGGGCAAGGACAATGAGCAGTTCTTC. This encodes CASSARTGGKDNEQFF.

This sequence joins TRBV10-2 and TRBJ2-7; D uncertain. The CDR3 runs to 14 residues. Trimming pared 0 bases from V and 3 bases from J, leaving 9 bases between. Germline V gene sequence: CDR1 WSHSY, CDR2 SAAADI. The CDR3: CASSESQQLYEQYF. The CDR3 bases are TGCGCCAGCAGTGAGTCGCAACAGCTCTACGAGCAGTACTTC.

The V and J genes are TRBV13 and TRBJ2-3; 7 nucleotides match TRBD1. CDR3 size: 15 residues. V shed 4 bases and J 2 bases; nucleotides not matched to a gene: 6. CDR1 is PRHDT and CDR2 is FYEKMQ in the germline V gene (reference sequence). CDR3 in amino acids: CASSSRTGDTDTQYF. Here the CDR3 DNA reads TGTGCCAGCAGCTCCAGGACAGGAGACACAGATACGCAGTATTTT. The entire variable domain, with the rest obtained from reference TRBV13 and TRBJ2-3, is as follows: AAGVIQSPRHLIKEKRETATLKCYPIPRHDTVYWYQQGPGQDPQFLISFYEKMQSDKGSIPDRFSAQQFSDYHSELNMSSLELGDSALYFCASSSRTGDTDTQYFGPGTRLTVL.

The CDR3 DNA is TGTGCCAGCAGCTCCGGCGGGCTTATTAGCACAGATACGCAGTATTTT. Encoded protein: CASSSGGLISTDTQYF. V usage is TRBV5-6 and J usage is TRBJ2-3; a weak D match, TRBD2 (5 bases). CDR1 and CDR2 (germline): SGHDT, YYEEEE. V shed 3 bases and J shed 0 bases, with 14 bases lying between them. The CDR3 runs 16 residues.

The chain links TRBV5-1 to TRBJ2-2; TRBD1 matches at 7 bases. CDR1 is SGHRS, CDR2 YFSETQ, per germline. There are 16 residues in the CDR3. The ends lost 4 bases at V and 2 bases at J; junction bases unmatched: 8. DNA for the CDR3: TGCGCCAGCAGCACACAGGGGTTAGGAAACACCGGGGAGCTGTTTTTT. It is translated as CASSTQGLGNTGELFF. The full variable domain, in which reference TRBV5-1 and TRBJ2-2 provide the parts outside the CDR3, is KAGVTQTPRYLIKTRGQQVTLSCSPISGHRSVSWYQQTPGQGLQFLFEYFSETQRNKGNFPGRFSGRQFSNSRSEMNVSTLELGDSALYLCASSTQGLGNTGELFFGEGSRLTVL.

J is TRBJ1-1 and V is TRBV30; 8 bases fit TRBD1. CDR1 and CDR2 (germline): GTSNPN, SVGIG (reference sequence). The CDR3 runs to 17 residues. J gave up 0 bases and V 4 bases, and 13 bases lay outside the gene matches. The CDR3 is CAWTRKQGAILNTEAFF. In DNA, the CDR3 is TGTGCCTGGACCAGGAAGCAGGGGGCAATATTGAACACTGAAGCTTTCTTT.

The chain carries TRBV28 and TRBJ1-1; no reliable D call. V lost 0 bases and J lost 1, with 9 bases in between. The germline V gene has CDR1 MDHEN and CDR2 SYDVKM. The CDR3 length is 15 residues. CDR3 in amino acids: CASSLWSSANTEAFF. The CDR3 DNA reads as TGTGCCAGCAGTTTATGGTCCAGTGCGAACACTGAAGCTTTCTTT.

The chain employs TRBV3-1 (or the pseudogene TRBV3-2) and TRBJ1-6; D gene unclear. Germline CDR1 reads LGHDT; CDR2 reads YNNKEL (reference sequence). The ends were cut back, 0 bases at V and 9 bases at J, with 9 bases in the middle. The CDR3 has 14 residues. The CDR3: CASSQEAQSSPLHF. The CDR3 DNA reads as TGTGCCAGCAGCCAAGAGGCCCAAAGTTCACCCCTCCACTTT.

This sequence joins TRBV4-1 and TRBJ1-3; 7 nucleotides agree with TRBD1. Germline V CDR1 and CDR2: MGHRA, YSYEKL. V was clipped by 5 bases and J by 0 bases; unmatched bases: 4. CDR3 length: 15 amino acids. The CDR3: CASSVDRDSGNTIYF. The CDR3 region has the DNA TGCGCCAGCAGCGTAGACAGGGACTCTGGAAACACCATATATTTT.

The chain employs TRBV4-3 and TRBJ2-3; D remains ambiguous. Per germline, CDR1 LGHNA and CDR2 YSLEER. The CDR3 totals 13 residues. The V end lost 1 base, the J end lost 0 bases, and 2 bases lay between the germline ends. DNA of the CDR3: TGCGCCAGCAGCCAAGCTAGCACAGATACGCAGTATTTT. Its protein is CASSQASTDTQYF.

This CDR3 reads CAWSVRLIGYNSPLHF. In DNA form, the CDR3 reads TGTGCCTGGAGTGTACGTCTTATCGGGTATAATTCACCCCTCCACTTT. This chain connects TRBV30 to TRBJ1-6; no clear D. Germline values: CDR1 GTSNPN, CDR2 SVGIG (reference sequence). V shed 0 bases and J shed 4 bases, with 13 bases lying between them. The CDR3 has 16 amino acids.

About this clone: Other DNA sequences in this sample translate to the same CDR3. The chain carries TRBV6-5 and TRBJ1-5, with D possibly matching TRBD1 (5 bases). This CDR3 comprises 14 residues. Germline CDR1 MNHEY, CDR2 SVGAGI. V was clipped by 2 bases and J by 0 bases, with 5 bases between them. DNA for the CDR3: TGTGCCAGCAGTTACAGGGGTAGCAATCAGCCCCAGCATTTT. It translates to CASSYRGSNQPQHF.

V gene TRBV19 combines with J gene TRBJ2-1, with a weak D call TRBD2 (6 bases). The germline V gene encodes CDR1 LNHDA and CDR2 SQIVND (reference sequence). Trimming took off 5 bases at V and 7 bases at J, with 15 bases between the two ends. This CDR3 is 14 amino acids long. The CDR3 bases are TGTGCCAGTAGTCCCGGGCACGGGGGAAATGAGCAGTTCTTC. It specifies CASSPGHGGNEQFF.